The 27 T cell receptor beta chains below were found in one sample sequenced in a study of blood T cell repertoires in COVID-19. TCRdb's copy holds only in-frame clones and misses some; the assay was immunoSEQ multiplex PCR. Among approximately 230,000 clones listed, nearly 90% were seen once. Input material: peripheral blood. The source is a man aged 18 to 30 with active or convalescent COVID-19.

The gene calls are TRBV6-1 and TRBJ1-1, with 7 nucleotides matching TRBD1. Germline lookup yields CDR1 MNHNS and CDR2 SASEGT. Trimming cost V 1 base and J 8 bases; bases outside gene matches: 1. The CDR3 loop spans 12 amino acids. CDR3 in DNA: TGTGCCAGCAGTGAAGGGGGACAGGAAGCTTTCTTT. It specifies CASSEGGQEAFF.

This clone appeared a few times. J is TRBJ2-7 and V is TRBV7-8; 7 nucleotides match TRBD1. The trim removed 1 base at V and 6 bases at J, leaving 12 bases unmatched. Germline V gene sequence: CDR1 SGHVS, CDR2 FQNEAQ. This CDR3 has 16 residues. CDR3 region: CASSLVFGQGDREQYF. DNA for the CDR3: TGTGCCAGCAGCTTAGTATTCGGGCAGGGGGATCGCGAGCAGTACTTC.

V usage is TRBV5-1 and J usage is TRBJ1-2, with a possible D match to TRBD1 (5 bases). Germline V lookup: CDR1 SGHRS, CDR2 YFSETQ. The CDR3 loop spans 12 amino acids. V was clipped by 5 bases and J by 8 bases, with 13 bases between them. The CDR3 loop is CASRMTESGYTF. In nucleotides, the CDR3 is TGCGCCAGCAGGATGACAGAGTCCGGCTACACCTTC.

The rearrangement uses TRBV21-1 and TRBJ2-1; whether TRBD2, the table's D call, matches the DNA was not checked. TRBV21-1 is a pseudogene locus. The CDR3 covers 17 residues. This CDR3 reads CASSKGGDWSSYNEQFF. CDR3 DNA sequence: TGTGCCAGCAGCAAAGGGGGGGACTGGAGCTCCTACAATGAGCAGTTCTTC.

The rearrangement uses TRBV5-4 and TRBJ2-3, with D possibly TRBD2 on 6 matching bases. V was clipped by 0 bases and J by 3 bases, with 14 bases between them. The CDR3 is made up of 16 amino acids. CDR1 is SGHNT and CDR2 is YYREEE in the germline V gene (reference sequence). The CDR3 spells CASSLGRGQWTDTQYF. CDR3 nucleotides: TGTGCCAGCAGCTTGGGGCGGGGCCAATGGACAGATACGCAGTATTTT.

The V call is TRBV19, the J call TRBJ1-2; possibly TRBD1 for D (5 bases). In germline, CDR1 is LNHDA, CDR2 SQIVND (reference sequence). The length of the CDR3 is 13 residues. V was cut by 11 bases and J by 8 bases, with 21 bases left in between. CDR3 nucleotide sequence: TGTGCCTCATATAACGGGGGTCTGGGCGGCTACACCTTC. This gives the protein CASYNGGLGGYTF.

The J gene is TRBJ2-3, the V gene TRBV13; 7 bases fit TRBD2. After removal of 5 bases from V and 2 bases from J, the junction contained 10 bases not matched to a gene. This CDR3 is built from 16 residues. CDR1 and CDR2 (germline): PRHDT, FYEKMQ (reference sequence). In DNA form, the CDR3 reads TGTGCCAGCAGCACACCTAGCGGACTATACACAGATACGCAGTATTTT. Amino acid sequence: CASSTPSGLYTDTQYF.

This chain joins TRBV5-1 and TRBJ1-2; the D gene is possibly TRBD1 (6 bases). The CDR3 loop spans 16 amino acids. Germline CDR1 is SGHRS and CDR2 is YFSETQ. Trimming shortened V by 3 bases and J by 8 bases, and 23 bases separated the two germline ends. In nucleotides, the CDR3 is TGCGCCAGCAGCTCATCAGGGGTTAGGAGAGTTAACGGCTACACCTTC. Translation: CASSSSGVRRVNGYTF.

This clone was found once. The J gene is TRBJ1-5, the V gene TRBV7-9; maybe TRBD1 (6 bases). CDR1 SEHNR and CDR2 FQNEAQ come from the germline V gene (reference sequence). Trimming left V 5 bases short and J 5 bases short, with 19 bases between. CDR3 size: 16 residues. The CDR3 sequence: CASSPTELTGDQPQHF. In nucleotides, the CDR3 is TGTGCCAGCAGCCCCACCGAATTGACAGGTGATCAGCCCCAGCATTTT.

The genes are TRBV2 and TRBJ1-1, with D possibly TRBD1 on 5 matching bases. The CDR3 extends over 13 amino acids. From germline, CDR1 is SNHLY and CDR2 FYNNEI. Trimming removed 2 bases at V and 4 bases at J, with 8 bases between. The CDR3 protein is CASSEQGSTEAFF. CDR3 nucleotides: TGTGCCAGCAGTGAACAGGGCTCCACTGAAGCTTTCTTT.

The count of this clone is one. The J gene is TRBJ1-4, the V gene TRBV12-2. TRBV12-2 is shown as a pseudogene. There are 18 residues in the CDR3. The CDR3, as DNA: TGTGCAAGTCGCTTACTTCGGAGGGGAACGGGGGCTAATGAAAAACTGTTTTTT. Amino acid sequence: CASRLLRRGTGANEKLFF.

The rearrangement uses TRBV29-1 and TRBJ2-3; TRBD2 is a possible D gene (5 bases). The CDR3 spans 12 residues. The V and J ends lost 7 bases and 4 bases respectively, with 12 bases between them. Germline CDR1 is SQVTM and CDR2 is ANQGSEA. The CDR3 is CSAGLKPDTQYF. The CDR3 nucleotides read TGCAGCGCCGGACTGAAGCCAGATACGCAGTATTTT.

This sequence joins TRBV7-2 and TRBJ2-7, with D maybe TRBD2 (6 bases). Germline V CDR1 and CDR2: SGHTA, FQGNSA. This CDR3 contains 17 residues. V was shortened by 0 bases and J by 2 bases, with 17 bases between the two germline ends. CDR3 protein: CASSLARGSRGTYEQYF. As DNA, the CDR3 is TGTGCCAGCAGCTTAGCGCGTGGCAGCCGGGGGACCTACGAGCAGTACTTC.

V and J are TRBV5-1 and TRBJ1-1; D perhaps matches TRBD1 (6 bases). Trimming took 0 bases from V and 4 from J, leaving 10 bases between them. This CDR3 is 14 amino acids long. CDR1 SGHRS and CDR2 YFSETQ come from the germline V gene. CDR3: CASSLEGESTEAFF. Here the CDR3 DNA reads TGCGCCAGCAGCTTGGAGGGGGAAAGCACTGAAGCTTTCTTT.

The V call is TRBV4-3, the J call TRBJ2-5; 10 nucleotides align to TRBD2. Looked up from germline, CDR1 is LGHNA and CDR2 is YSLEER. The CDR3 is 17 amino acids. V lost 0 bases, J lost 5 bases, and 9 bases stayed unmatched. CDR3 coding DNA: TGCGCCAGCAGCCAAGAGCGAGCGGGAGGGCCGTCGGAGACCCAGTACTTC. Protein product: CASSQERAGGPSETQYF.

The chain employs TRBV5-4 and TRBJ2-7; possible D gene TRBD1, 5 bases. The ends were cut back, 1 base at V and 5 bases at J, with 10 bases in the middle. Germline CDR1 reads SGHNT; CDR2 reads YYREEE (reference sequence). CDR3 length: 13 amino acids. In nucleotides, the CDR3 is TGTGCCAGCAGCTTGCAAGGGGCAGACGAGCAGTACTTC. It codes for CASSLQGADEQYF.

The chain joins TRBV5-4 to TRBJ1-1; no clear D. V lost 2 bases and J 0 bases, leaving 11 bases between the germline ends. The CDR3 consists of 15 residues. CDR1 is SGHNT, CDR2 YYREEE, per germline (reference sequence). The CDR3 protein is CASSFLNSVNTEAFF. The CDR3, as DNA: TGTGCCAGCAGCTTTCTTAATTCGGTGAACACTGAAGCTTTCTTT.

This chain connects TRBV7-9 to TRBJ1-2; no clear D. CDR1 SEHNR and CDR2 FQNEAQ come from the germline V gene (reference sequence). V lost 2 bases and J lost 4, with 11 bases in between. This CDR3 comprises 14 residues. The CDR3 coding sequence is TGTGCCAGCAGCTTAATTTCCAGATTCTATGGCTACACCTTC. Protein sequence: CASSLISRFYGYTF.

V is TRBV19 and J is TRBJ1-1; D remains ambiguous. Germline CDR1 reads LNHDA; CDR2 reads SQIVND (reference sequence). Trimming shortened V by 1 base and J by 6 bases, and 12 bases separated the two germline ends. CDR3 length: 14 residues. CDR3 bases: TGTGCCAGTAGTATAGTTTTGGCGGCATCTGAAGCTTTCTTT. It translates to CASSIVLAASEAFF.

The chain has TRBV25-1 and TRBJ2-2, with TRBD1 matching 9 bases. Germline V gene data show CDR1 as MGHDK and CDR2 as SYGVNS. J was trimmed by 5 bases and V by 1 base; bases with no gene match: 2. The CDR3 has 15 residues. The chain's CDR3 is CASSESGTGTGELFF. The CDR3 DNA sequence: TGTGCCAGCAGTGAATCGGGGACAGGGACCGGGGAGCTGTTTTTT. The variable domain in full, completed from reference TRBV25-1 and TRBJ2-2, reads EADIYQTPRYLVIGTGKKITLECSQTMGHDKMYWYQQDPGMELHLIHYSYGVNSTEKGDLSSESTVSRIRTEHFPLTLESARPSHTSQYLCASSESGTGTGELFFGEGSRLTVL.

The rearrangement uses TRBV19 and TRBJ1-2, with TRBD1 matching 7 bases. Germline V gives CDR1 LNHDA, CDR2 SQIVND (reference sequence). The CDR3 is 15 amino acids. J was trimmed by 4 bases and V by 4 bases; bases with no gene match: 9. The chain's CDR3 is CASSTGQPLGYGYTF. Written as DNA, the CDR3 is TGTGCCAGTAGTACGGGACAGCCCCTAGGCTATGGCTACACCTTC.

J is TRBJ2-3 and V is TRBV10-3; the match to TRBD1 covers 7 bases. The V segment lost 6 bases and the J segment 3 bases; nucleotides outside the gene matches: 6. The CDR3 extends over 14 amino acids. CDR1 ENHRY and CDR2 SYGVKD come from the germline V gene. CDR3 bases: TGTGCCATCAGGACAGGGAAGGTGACAGATACGCAGTATTTT. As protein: CAIRTGKVTDTQYF.

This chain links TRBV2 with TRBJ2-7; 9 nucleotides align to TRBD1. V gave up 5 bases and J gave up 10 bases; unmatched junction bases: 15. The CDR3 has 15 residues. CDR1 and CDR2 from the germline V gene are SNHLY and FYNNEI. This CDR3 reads CASSYPNAGQGKQYF. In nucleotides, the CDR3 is TGTGCCAGCAGTTACCCTAACGCCGGACAGGGGAAACAGTACTTC.

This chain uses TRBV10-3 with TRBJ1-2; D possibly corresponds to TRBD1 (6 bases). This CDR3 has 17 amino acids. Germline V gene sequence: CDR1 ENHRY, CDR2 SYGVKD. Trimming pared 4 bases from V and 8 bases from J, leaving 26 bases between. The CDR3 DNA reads TGTGCCATCAGTGCGACAGGCTCAATTCCTAACTCCGACGGCTACACCTTC. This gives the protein CAISATGSIPNSDGYTF.

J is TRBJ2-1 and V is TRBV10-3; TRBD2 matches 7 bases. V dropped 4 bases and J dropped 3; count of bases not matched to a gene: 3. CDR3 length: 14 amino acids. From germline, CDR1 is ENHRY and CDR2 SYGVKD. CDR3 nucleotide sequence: TGTGCCATCAGTGCGGGGGGTAACTACAATGAGCAGTTCTTC. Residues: CAISAGGNYNEQFF.

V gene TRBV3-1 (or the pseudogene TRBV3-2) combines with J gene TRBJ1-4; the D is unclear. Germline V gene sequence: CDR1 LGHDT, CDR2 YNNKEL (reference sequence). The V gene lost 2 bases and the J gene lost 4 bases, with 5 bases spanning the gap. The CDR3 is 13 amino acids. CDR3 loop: CASSQTVNEKLFF. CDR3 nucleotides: TGTGCCAGCAGCCAAACAGTTAATGAAAAACTGTTTTTT.

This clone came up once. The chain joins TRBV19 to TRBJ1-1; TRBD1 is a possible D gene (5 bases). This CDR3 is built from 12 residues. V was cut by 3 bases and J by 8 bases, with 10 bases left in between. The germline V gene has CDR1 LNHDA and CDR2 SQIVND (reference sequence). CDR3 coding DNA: TGTGCCAGTAGTATGAAGGGGTTAGAAGCTTTCTTT. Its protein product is CASSMKGLEAFF.